This T cell receptor beta chain was documented in a study of T cells after yellow fever vaccination. Whole-study context: Preparing low-cell-number fractions relied on SMART-Seq v4 Ultra Low Input.

This CDR3 comprises 15 residues. The germline gives CDR1 SGHRS, CDR2 YFSETQ. V was trimmed by 4 bases and J by 0 bases, leaving 13 bases between them. Using its own MiXCR run on the 5' RACE reads, TCRdb lists one record per CDR3 protein. The data contain some 560,000 distinct CDR3 sequences, 17% of them singletons. V and J are TRBV5-1 and TRBJ2-5, with D possibly being TRBD2 (6 bases). The sample was PBMCs, taken 4 to 6 days after the first yellow fever vaccination. This TCR derives from a man between 18 and 35 years old who received the YFV17D yellow fever vaccine. DNA for the CDR3: TGCGCCAGCAGCCGGGGGACCCTGTACCAAGAGACCCAGTACTTC. This codes for CASSRGTLYQETQYF. Drawing the rest from reference TRBV5-1 and TRBJ2-5, the complete variable domain is KAGVTQTPRYLIKTRGQQVTLSCSPISGHRSVSWYQQTPGQGLQFLFEYFSETQRNKGNFPGRFSGRQFSNSRSEMNVSTLELGDSALYLCASSRGTLYQETQYFGPGTRLLVL.